This is a list of T cell receptor beta chains from one sample in a study of HIV-infected patients and healthy controls. From the 5' RACE reads, TCRdb called clonotypes with MiXCR, one entry per CDR3 protein. Among 15,000 to 20,000 distinct CDR3 sequences listed, about 9% were seen once. Sequenced: blood. The receptors come from an adult in good health. The CDR3 runs from the conserved cysteine through the conserved F or W. A D gene is named only where the DNA matches it firmly. The size entry gives how often the clone was seen (once, few, many) or a class if it is expanded.

cdr3_aa cdr3_nt j_call clone_size v_call d_call
CASSKAEVRTGELFF TGTGCCAGCTCGAAAGCGGAGGTCCGGACCGGGGAGCTGTTTTTT TRBJ2-2 many TRBV6-2/TRBV6-3 .
CASSHNSGSSEQYF TGTGCCAGCAGCCACAATAGCGGGAGCTCCGAGCAGTACTTC TRBJ2-7 few TRBV11-2 TRBD2
CASSQTSGYEQYF TGTGCCAGCAGCCAAACTAGCGGGTACGAGCAGTACTTC TRBJ2-7 many TRBV3-1 TRBD2
CASSLVRSGANVLTF TGTGCCAGCAGCTTAGTCCGGTCTGGGGCCAACGTCCTGACTTTC TRBJ2-6 many TRBV7-8 .
CASSRDRGSYNEQFF TGTGCCAGCAGCCGGGACAGGGGGTCCTACAATGAGCAGTTCTTC TRBJ2-1 medium-sized TRBV7-2 TRBD1
CASSQEFSYNEQFF TGTGCCAGCAGCCAAGAGTTCAGTTACAATGAGCAGTTCTTC TRBJ2-1 many TRBV4-2 .
CASSYHRGYEQYF TGTGCCAGCAGTTACCACAGGGGCTACGAGCAGTACTTC TRBJ2-7 many TRBV27 TRBD1
CASSVEGAPGELFF TGTGCCAGCAGTGTAGAGGGGGCACCCGGGGAGCTGTTTTTT TRBJ2-2 many TRBV6-1 TRBD1
CSVLTGLNTEAFF TGCAGCGTTTTGACAGGTCTGAACACTGAAGCTTTCTTT TRBJ1-1 medium-sized TRBV29-1 .
CASSAAEGGETQYF TGTGCCAGCTCAGCGGCAGAGGGAGGAGAGACCCAGTACTTC TRBJ2-5 many TRBV18 .
CASSYRGGVYEQYF TGTGCCAGCAGTTACAGGGGTGGGGTATACGAGCAGTACTTC TRBJ2-7 many TRBV6-6 .
CASSRGQEKNIQYF TGTGCCAGCTCGCGAGGACAGGAGAAAAACATTCAGTACTTC TRBJ2-4 many TRBV18 TRBD1
CASRAGAMNTEAFF TGTGCCAGCAGGGCGGGGGCCATGAACACTGAAGCTTTCTTT TRBJ1-1 few TRBV6-1 .
CASRAGGPYEQYF TGTGCCAGCAGGGCAGGGGGTCCCTACGAGCAGTACTTC TRBJ2-7 many TRBV6-1 TRBD1
CASSHQGQESSGANVLTF TGCGCCAGCAGCCACCAGGGACAGGAAAGCTCTGGGGCCAACGTCCTGACTTTC TRBJ2-6 few TRBV5-1 TRBD1
CASSLDSPLDQPQHF TGCGCCAGCAGCTTGGACAGTCCCTTAGATCAGCCCCAGCATTTT TRBJ1-5 many TRBV5-1 .
CASSRRDGNTGELFF TGTGCCAGCTCACGAAGGGACGGGAACACCGGGGAGCTGTTTTTT TRBJ2-2 once TRBV18 .
CASSITSGKIYEQFF TGTGCCAGCAGTATAACTAGCGGGAAAATCTATGAGCAGTTCTTC TRBJ2-1 medium-sized TRBV6-1 TRBD2
CATSGVRGHRDSGGANVLTF TGTGCCACCAGTGGAGTTAGGGGACACCGGGATTCTGGAGGGGCCAACGTCCTGACTTTC TRBJ2-6 many TRBV24-1 .
CASSRDRVYNSPLHF TGCGCCAGCAGCCGGGACAGGGTGTATAATTCACCCCTCCACTTT TRBJ1-6 many TRBV10-2 TRBD1
CASSYSVAGKAFF TGTGCCAGCAGTTACTCGGTTGCGGGAAAAGCTTTCTTT TRBJ1-1 many TRBV6-6 .
CASSADRGYSNQPQHF TGTGCCAGCAGTGCCGACAGGGGGTATAGCAATCAGCCCCAGCATTTT TRBJ1-5 many TRBV6-1 TRBD1